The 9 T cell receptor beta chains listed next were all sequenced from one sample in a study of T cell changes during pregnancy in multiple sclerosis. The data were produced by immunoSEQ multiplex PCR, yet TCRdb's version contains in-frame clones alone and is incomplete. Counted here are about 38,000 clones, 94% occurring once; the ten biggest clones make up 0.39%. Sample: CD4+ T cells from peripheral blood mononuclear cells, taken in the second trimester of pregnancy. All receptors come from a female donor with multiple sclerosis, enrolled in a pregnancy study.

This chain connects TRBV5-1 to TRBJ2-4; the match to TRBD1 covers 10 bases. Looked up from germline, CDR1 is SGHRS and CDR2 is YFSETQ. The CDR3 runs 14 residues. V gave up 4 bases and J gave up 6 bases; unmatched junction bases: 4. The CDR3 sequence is CASSTGQGVNIQYF. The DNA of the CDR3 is TGCGCCAGCAGCACCGGACAGGGGGTAAACATTCAGTACTTC. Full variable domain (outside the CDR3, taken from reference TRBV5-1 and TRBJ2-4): KAGVTQTPRYLIKTRGQQVTLSCSPISGHRSVSWYQQTPGQGLQFLFEYFSETQRNKGNFPGRFSGRQFSNSRSEMNVSTLELGDSALYLCASSTGQGVNIQYFGAGTRLSVL.

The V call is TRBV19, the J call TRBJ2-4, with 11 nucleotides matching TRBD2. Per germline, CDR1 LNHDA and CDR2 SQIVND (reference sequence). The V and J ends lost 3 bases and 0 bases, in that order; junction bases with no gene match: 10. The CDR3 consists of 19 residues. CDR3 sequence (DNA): TGTGCCAGTAGTATGGGGGCTCTAGCGGGAGGTGTAGCCAAAAACATTCAGTACTTC. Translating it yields CASSMGALAGGVAKNIQYF.

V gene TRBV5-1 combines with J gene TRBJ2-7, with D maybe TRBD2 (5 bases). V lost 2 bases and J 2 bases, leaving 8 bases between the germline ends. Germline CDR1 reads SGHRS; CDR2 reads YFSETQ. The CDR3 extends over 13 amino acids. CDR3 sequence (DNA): TGCGCCAGCAGCTTACGGGGTCCCTACGAGCAGTACTTC. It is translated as CASSLRGPYEQYF.

For the CDR3, the DNA is TGTGCCAGCAGTTTATCCCCACGGGGGGCTACTGAAGCTTTCTTT. It specifies CASSLSPRGATEAFF. V is TRBV27 and J is TRBJ1-1, with TRBD1 as a possible D gene (6 bases). The CDR3 consists of 15 residues. Looked up from germline, CDR1 is MNHEY and CDR2 is SMNVEV (reference sequence). Trimming pared 0 bases from V and 5 bases from J, leaving 13 bases between.

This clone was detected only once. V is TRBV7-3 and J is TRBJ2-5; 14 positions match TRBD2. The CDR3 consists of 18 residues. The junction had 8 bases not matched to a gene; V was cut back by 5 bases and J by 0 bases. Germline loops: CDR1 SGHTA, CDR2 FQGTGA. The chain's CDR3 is CASSPRLAGGPNQETQYF. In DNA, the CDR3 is TGTGCCAGCAGCCCAAGACTAGCGGGAGGGCCCAACCAAGAGACCCAGTACTTC. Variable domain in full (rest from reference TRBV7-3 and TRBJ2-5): GAGVSQTPSNKVTEKGKYVELRCDPISGHTALYWYRQSLGQGPEFLIYFQGTGAADDSGLPNDRFFAVRPEGSVSTLKIQRTERGDSAVYLCASSPRLAGGPNQETQYFGPGTRLLVL.

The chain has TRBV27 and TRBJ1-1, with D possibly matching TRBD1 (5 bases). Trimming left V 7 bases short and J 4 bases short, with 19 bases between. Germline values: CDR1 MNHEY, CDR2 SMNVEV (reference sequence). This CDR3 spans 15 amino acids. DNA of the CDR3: TGTGCCAGCAAACTCTTGGGGCAGGGTGGCACTGAAGCTTTCTTT. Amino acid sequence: CASKLLGQGGTEAFF.

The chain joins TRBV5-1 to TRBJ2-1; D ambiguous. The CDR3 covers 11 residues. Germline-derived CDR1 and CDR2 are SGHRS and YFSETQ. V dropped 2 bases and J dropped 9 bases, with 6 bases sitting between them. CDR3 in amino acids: CASSFRGEQFF. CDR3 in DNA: TGCGCCAGCAGCTTTAGAGGTGAGCAGTTCTTC.

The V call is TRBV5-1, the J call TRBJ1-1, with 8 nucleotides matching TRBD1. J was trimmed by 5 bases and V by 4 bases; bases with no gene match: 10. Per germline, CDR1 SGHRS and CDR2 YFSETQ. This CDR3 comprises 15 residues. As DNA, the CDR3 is TGCGCCAGCAGCCCGGATCAGGGGGCGCGAACTGAAGCTTTCTTT. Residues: CASSPDQGARTEAFF.

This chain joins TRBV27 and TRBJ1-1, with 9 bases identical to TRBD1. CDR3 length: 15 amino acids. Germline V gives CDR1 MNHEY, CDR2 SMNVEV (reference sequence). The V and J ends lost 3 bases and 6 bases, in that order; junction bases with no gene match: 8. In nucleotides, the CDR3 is TGTGCCAGCAGTTTCCCCGGGACAGGGAGGTCTGAAGCTTTCTTT. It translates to CASSFPGTGRSEAFF.